A selection of T cell receptor beta chains follows, all from one sample in a study of T cell repertoires in cytomegalovirus infection. TCRdb reprocessed the reads with MiXCR, giving one entry per CDR3 protein. The table includes approximately 730,000 distinct CDR3 sequences, about 27% detected once. No antigen has been identified for these receptors. The sample consisted of cultured CD8+ T cells from PBMCs, taken from culture after CMV antigen stimulation. These TCRs come from a human donor in good health (CMV status not recorded). Some clones in this sample may be carry-over from other donors' samples. Both conserved end residues are part of each CDR3. D genes are given only for firm matches. Size tells how often a clone was seen (once, few, many) or the class of an expanded clone, and some rows leave it out.

d_gene,abundance,v_gene,j_gene,CDR3nt,CDR3aa
TRBD1,few,TRBV19,TRBJ2-7,TGTGCCAGTAGTATCCTAGGACAGGGGATGGACGAGCAGTACTTC,CASSILGQGMDEQYF
.,.,TRBV6-5,TRBJ2-1,TGTGCCAGCAGTTACTGGGACGGGTCCGACTACAATGAGCAGTTCTTC,CASSYWDGSDYNEQFF
.,.,TRBV15,TRBJ1-5,TGTGCCACCAGCGAGATCAGTTATAGCAATCAGCCCCAGCATTTT,CATSEISYSNQPQHF
TRBD1,many,TRBV12-5,TRBJ1-6,TGTGCTAGTGGTTTGATAGCAGGGGGGTGGAATTCACCCCTCCACTTT,CASGLIAGGWNSPLHF
.,.,TRBV6-2/TRBV6-3,TRBJ1-2,TGTGCCAGCAGTTACTCGATGGCAGCTATTGGCTACACCTTC,CASSYSMAAIGYTF
TRBD2,.,TRBV27,TRBJ2-3,TGTGCCAGCAGCCCGACGTTCGGACTAGCGGGGGGTACGCAGTATTTT,CASSPTFGLAGGTQYF
.,.,TRBV11-3,TRBJ2-7,TGTGCCAGCAGCTTAGTTGTTTGCGGGAAGGAGCAGTACTTC,CASSLVVCGKEQYF
TRBD2,.,TRBV7-6,TRBJ2-5,TGTGCCAGCAGCTTAGAGGTGGCGGGGGGGCTTATGGGAACAAAAGAGACCCAGTACTTC,CASSLEVAGGLMGTKETQYF
.,.,TRBV5-6,TRBJ1-2,TGTGCTACCCTTCAGTGGGTAAGAATGGCTAACTATGGCTACACCTTC,CATLQWVRMANYGYTF
.,many,TRBV7-9,TRBJ2-3,TGTGCCAGCCGCCCGGGGGGCGGCACAGATACGCAGTATTTT,CASRPGGGTDTQYF
.,many,TRBV12-3/TRBV12-4,TRBJ1-2,TGTGCCAGCAGTCAGGCCCCCCTATCACTAGGCTACACCTTC,CASSQAPLSLGYTF
.,.,TRBV2,TRBJ2-3,TGTGCCTCCCGGAGGGGCACGCAGTATTTT,CASRRGTQYF
TRBD1,many,TRBV6-1,TRBJ1-1,TGTGCCAGCAGGATTACAGGGGGAGAGCGCACTGAAGCTTTCTTT,CASRITGGERTEAFF
.,.,TRBV6-5,TRBJ1-4,TGTGCCAGCAGTCCGACAGGCCTCCTCGAAAAACTGTTTTTT,CASSPTGLLEKLFF
.,.,TRBV20-1,TRBJ1-2,TGCAGTGCTAGAGAGGGACTAAACTATGGCTACACCTTC,CSAREGLNYGYTF
.,.,TRBV24-1,TRBJ2-2,TGTGCCACCAGTGATTTGACAGGTACCGGGGAGCTGTTTTTT,CATSDLTGTGELFF
.,many,TRBV7-2,TRBJ2-2,TGTGCCAGCAGCTTAGCTACGGACTTGTTGAACACCGGGGAGCTGTTTTTT,CASSLATDLLNTGELFF
TRBD2,once,TRBV2,TRBJ2-1,TGTGCCAGCCTGACGGGAGGTAGTGAGCAGTTCTTC,CASLTGGSEQFF
.,.,TRBV7-9,TRBJ2-7,TGTGCCAGCAGTTCACCCCGGGACCCCCGCGGGGAGCAGTACTTC,CASSSPRDPRGEQYF
.,.,TRBV7-6,TRBJ2-7,TGTGCCAGCAGCGAACCGGGACCCAACAACGAGCAGTACTTC,CASSEPGPNNEQYF
.,once,TRBV2,TRBJ2-2,TGTGTCAGCAGGGGCCCTCGGCAGGGTCTAACCGGGGAGCTGTTTTTT,CVSRGPRQGLTGELFF
.,few,TRBV4-2,TRBJ1-1,TGTGCCAGCAGCCAAGATGGAGGAACTGAAGCTTTCTTT,CASSQDGGTEAFF
.,few,TRBV12-3/TRBV12-4,TRBJ2-6,TGTGCCAGCAGTTTATATCCTTCAAGCTCTGGGGCCAACGTCCTGACTTTC,CASSLYPSSSGANVLTF
.,.,TRBV12-3/TRBV12-4,TRBJ2-3,TGTGCCTGCGGCGAGGGCAGCGACACAGATACGCAGTATTTT,CACGEGSDTDTQYF
.,few,TRBV20-1,TRBJ2-3,TGCAGGATTGACTCAGGGCGGAGCACAGATACGCAGTATTTT,CRIDSGRSTDTQYF
.,.,TRBV5-4,TRBJ2-3,TGTGCCAGCAGAGGGGGGGGCGCGAATACGCAGTATTTT,CASRGGGANTQYF
TRBD2,few,TRBV13,TRBJ2-4,TGTGCCAGCAGCGCCCTTGAGCGGGGGGGCCCTGCCAAAAACATTCAGTACTTC,CASSALERGGPAKNIQYF
.,.,TRBV5-5,TRBJ2-1,TGTGCCAGCAGCTTAGAGAAGGTACCCTACAATGAGCAGTTCTTC,CASSLEKVPYNEQFF
TRBD2,many,TRBV7-2,TRBJ2-7,TGTGCCAGCAGCTTCCGCGGGGGGGCCAACGAGCAGTACTTC,CASSFRGGANEQYF
TRBD2,few,TRBV11-1,TRBJ2-1,TGTGCCAGCAGCTTAGCCCCCTCCGCGACGGGGGGTCGCACCTACAATGAGCAGTTCTTC,CASSLAPSATGGRTYNEQFF
.,few,TRBV27,TRBJ2-5,TGTGCCAGCAGTTTGATCGGGGTCGGGGAGACCCAGTACTTC,CASSLIGVGETQYF
TRBD2,.,TRBV7-8,TRBJ2-1,TGTGCCAGCAGCTTTCGGGGGGGCTCTCCCAATGAGCAGTTCTTC,CASSFRGGSPNEQFF
.,few,TRBV6-1,TRBJ2-5,TGTGCCGGGGATAATCGTGGTATCCAAGAGACCCAGTACTTC,CAGDNRGIQETQYF
TRBD2,.,TRBV7-9,TRBJ2-3,TGTGCCAGCAGCTTACGTAAGGGAGGGTCGAAAGATACGCAGTATTTT,CASSLRKGGSKDTQYF
TRBD1,.,TRBV27,TRBJ2-3,TGTGCCAGCAGCATACAGGGGGCGAGAGATACGCAGTATTTT,CASSIQGARDTQYF
TRBD1,.,TRBV6-2/TRBV6-3,TRBJ2-3,TGTGCCATCAACCCACAGGGGGGCGACGGCACAGATACGCAGTATTTT,CAINPQGGDGTDTQYF
TRBD2,.,TRBV4-1,TRBJ2-7,TGCGCCAGCAGCCAAGATACGACTAGCGGGGGCCTGTACGAGCAGTACTTC,CASSQDTTSGGLYEQYF
.,.,TRBV27,TRBJ2-5,TGTGCCAGCAGCAGGGGAGGGGAGACCCAGCACTTC,CASSRGGETQHF
TRBD2,many,TRBV7-6,TRBJ2-1,TGTGCCAGCAGCTTAGCTGCTAGCGGGGCCTCCTACAATGAGCAGTTCTTC,CASSLAASGASYNEQFF
.,.,TRBV24-1,TRBJ2-1,TGTGCCACCAGTGATTTGAGGCTTGAGCAGTTCTTC,CATSDLRLEQFF
.,.,TRBV14,TRBJ1-2,TGTGCCAGCAGCCTCTACTCAAGAGGGCAAAGTTATAGCTACACCTTC,CASSLYSRGQSYSYTF
.,many,TRBV7-9,TRBJ1-3,TGTGCCAGCGTCTCCCCGGATGACTTCTCTGGAAACACCATATATTTT,CASVSPDDFSGNTIYF
.,.,TRBV6-5,TRBJ1-1,TGTGCCAGCAGTTACAGGTTGGAGAACACTGAAGCTTTCTTT,CASSYRLENTEAFF
.,.,TRBV19,TRBJ2-2,TGTGCCAGTAGTGGAGTTTACACCGGGGAGCTGTTTTTT,CASSGVYTGELFF
.,.,TRBV27,TRBJ2-1,TGTGCCAGCAGAGAGCATAAACCCAAGAATGAGCAGTTCTTC,CASREHKPKNEQFF
TRBD1,few,TRBV6-6,TRBJ1-5,TGTGCCAGCAGTTACGACAGGGGGCTAGCTCAGCCCCAGCATTTT,CASSYDRGLAQPQHF
.,.,TRBV7-9,TRBJ1-3,TGTGCCAGCAGCGACGGTCAGACAGCACACTCTGGAAACACCATATATTTT,CASSDGQTAHSGNTIYF
TRBD2,.,TRBV7-9,TRBJ2-2,TGTGCCAGCAGCTCCCTTCGGGGGGGCGTCACCGGGGAGCTGTTTTTT,CASSSLRGGVTGELFF
.,.,TRBV7-8,TRBJ1-2,TGTGCCAGCAGCTTAGAGCCAGATCCCTATGGCTACACCTTC,CASSLEPDPYGYTF
TRBD1,.,TRBV2,TRBJ2-5,TGTGCCAGCCTGACAGGGTATCAAGAGACCCAGTACTTC,CASLTGYQETQYF
.,.,TRBV9,TRBJ1-5,TGTGCCAGCAGCTCAGGGGTGGCGAGCAATCAGCCCCAGCATTTT,CASSSGVASNQPQHF
TRBD1,.,TRBV19,TRBJ1-1,TGTGCCAGTAGTTCGAGACAGGGGACTGAAGCTTTCTTT,CASSSRQGTEAFF
TRBD1,.,TRBV7-8,TRBJ2-5,TGTGCCAGCAGCTTAGGGACAGGGTCGGAGACCCAGTACTTC,CASSLGTGSETQYF
TRBD2,many,TRBV27,TRBJ2-1,TGTGCCAGCACGGGGGGGGCCTCCTACAATGAGCAGTTCTTC,CASTGGASYNEQFF
.,many,TRBV7-6,TRBJ2-2,TGTGCCAGCAGCTTACAGGAGTACACCGGGGAGCTGTTTTTT,CASSLQEYTGELFF